This entry concerns a single TCR beta chain. Enrollees, roughly 18 to 90 years old, lived in around 23 US areas. This record comes from a study of blood T cell repertoires in COVID-19. Germline lookup yields CDR1 LGHDT and CDR2 YNNKEL (reference sequence). Trimming at V came to 4 bases and at J to 5 bases, leaving 8 bases not matched to a gene. The CDR3 has 15 residues. Data came from immunoSEQ multiplex PCR; TCRdb stores just in-frame clones and leaves some out. The data show fewer than 350,000 clones, 80% to 95% seen once. The chain links TRBV3-1 (or the pseudogene TRBV3-2) to TRBJ2-1; 7 bases match TRBD2. This TCR derives from a man in his forties who had been exposed to COVID-19. Sequencing was carried out using PBMCs or T cells enriched from blood (not recorded which). DNA of the CDR3: TGTGCCAGCAGCCGAAGGGAGGGCTACAACAATGAGCAGTTCTTC. It codes for CASSRREGYNNEQFF.